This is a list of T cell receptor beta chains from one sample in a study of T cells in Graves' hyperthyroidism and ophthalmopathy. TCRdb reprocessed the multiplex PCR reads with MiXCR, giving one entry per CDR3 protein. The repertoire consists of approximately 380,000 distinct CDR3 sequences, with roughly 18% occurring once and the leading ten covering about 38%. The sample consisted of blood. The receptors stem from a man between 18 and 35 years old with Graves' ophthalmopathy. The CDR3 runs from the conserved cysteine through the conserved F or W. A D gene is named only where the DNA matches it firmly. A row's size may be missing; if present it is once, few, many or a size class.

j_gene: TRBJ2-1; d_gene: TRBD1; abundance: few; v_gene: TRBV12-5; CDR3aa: CASGYGQGNNEQFF; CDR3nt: TGTGCTAGTGGTTATGGACAGGGGAACAATGAGCAGTTCTTC
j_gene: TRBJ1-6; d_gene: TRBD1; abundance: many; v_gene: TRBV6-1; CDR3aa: CASSSRTGATTYSPLHF; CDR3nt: TGTGCCAGCAGTTCTCGGACAGGCGCAACGACCTATTCACCCCTCCACTTT
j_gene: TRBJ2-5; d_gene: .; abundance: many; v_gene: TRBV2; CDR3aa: CASSEAFPETQYF; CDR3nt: TGTGCCAGCAGTGAGGCCTTCCCGGAGACCCAGTACTTC
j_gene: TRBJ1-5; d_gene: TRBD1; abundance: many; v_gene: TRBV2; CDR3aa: CASRVTGGNQPQHF; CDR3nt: TGTGCCAGCAGAGTGACAGGGGGTAACCAGCCCCAGCATTTT
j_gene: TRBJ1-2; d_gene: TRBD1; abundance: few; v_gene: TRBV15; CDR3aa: CATSRGTGDGYTF; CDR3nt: TGTGCCACCAGCAGGGGGACAGGGGACGGCTACACCTTC
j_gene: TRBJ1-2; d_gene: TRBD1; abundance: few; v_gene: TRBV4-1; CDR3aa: CASSHVETGGLGYTF; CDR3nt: TGCGCCAGCAGCCACGTCGAGACAGGGGGGTTAGGCTACACCTTC
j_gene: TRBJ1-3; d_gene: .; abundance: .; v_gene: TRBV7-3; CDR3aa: CASSPSAPYSGNAIYF; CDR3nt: TGTGCCAGCAGCCCCTCCGCGCCTTACTCTGGAAACGCCATATATTTT
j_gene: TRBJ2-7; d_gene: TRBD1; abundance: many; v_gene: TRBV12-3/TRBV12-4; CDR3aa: CASSHGTGVYEQYF; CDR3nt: TGTGCCAGCAGCCACGGCACAGGGGTCTACGAGCAGTACTTC
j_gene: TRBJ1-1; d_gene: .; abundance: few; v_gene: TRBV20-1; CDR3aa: CSARLGEAEAFF; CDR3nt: TGCAGTGCTCGCCTGGGGGAGGCTGAAGCTTTCTTT
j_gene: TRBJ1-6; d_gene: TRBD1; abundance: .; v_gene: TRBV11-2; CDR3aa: CASSSRDRGPNSPLHF; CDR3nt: TGTGCCAGCAGCTCCCGGGACAGGGGGCCTAATTCACCCCTCCACTTT
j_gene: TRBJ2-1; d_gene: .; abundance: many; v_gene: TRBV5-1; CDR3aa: CASRSGTVMDNEQFF; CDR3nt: TGCGCCAGCAGATCCGGGACCGTCATGGACAATGAGCAGTTCTTC
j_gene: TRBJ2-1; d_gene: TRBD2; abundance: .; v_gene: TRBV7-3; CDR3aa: CASSETGTSGGATGNEQFF; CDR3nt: TGTGCCAGCAGCGAAACCGGGACTAGCGGGGGGGCCACAGGCAATGAGCAGTTCTTC
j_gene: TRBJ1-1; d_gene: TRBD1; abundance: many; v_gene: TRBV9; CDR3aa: CASSVVTGEATEAFF; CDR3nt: TGTGCCAGCAGCGTAGTGACAGGGGAGGCCACTGAAGCTTTCTTT
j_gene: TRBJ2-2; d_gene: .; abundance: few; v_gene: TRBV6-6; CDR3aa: CASSYSFANTGELFF; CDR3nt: TGTGCCAGCAGTTACTCATTTGCGAACACCGGGGAGCTGTTTTTT
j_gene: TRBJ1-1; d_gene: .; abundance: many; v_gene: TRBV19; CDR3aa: CASIRGGYTEAFF; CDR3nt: TGTGCCAGTATTAGAGGCGGTTACACTGAAGCTTTCTTT
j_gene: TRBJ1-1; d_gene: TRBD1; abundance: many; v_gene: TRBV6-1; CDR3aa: CASSDWTGEAFF; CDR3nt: TGTGCCAGCAGTGACTGGACAGGAGAAGCTTTCTTT
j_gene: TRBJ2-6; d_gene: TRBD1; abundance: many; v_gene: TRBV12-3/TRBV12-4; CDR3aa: CASSLQGAASGANVLTF; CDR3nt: TGTGCCAGCAGTTTACAGGGGGCAGCGTCTGGGGCCAACGTCCTGACTTTC
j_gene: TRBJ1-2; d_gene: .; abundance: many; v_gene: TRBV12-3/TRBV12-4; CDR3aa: CASSLVHSPNYGYTF; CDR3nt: TGTGCCAGCAGTTTAGTTCACAGTCCTAACTATGGCTACACCTTC
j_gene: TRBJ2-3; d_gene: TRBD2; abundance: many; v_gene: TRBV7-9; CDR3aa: CASSGGPKRGDTQYF; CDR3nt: TGTGCCAGCAGCGGAGGACCAAAGCGGGGAGATACGCAGTATTTT
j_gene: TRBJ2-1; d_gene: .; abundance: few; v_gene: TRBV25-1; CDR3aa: CASSEPNNEQFF; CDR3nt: TGTGCCAGCAGTGAACCGAACAATGAGCAGTTCTTC
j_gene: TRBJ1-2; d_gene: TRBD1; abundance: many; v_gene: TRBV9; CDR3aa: CASSEQDRANYGYTF; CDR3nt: TGTGCCAGCAGCGAGCAGGACAGGGCTAACTATGGCTACACCTTC
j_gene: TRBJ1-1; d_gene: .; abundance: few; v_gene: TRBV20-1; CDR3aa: CSARDRYEAFF; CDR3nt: TGCAGTGCTAGAGACAGGTATGAAGCTTTCTTT
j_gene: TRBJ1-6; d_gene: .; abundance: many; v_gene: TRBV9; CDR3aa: CASSVGALSAYNSPLHF; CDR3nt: TGTGCCAGCAGCGTAGGAGCATTATCGGCCTATAATTCACCCCTCCACTTT
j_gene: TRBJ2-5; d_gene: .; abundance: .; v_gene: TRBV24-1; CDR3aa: CATSRQDQETQYF; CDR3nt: TGTGCCACCAGTCGACAGGACCAAGAGACCCAGTACTTC
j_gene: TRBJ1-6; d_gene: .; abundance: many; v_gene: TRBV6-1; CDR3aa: CASSRDNSYNSPLHF; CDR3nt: TGTGCCAGCAGTCGGGACAACTCCTATAATTCACCCCTCCACTTT
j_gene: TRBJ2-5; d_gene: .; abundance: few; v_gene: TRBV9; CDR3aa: CASSGGRAQYF; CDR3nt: TGTGCCAGCAGCGGGGGAAGAGCCCAGTACTTC
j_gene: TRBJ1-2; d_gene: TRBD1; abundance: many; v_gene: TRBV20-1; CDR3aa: CSGRTGPYGYTF; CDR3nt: TGCAGTGGAAGGACAGGGCCCTATGGCTACACCTTC
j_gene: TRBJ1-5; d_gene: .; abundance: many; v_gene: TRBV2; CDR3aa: CASSPQGQNQPQHF; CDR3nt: TGTGCCAGCAGTCCCCAGGGGCAGAATCAGCCCCAGCATTTT
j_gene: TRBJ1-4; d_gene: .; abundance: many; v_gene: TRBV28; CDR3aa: CASSLVQDNEKLFF; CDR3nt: TGTGCCAGCAGTTTGGTGCAGGATAATGAAAAACTGTTTTTT
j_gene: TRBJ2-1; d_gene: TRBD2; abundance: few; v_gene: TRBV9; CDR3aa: CASSERLAGGAVGQFF; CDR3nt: TGTGCCAGCAGCGAACGACTAGCGGGGGGAGCAGTGGGGCAGTTCTTC
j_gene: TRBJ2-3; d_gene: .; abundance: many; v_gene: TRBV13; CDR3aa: CASSTKGGGVRTDTQYF; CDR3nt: TGTGCCAGCAGCACAAAGGGCGGGGGCGTCCGCACAGATACGCAGTATTTT
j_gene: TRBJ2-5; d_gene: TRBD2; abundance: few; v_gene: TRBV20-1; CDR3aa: CSARTSGAPQETQYF; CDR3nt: TGCAGTGCTAGGACTAGCGGGGCCCCCCAAGAGACCCAGTACTTC
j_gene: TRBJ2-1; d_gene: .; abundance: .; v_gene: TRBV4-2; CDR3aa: CASSQDQGGRFF; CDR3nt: TGTGCCAGCAGCCAAGATCAGGGGGGTCGGTTCTTC
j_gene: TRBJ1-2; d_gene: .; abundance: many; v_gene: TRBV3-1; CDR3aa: CASSQAQGNYGYTF; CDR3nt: TGTGCCAGCAGCCAGGCGCAGGGGAACTATGGCTACACCTTC
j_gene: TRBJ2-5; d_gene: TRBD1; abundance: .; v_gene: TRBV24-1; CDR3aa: CATSDPGTGGRGETQYF; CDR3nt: TGTGCCACCAGTGACCCCGGGACAGGGGGGAGAGGAGAGACCCAGTACTTC
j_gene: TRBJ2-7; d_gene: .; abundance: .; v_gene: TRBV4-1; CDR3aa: CASSQDPLGSSYEQYF; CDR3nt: TGCGCCAGCAGCCAAGATCCCTTAGGGAGCTCCTACGAGCAGTACTTC
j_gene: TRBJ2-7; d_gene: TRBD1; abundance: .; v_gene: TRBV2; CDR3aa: CASSSPRRGREQYF; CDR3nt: TGTGCCAGCTCGAGCCCTAGAAGGGGGCGCGAGCAGTACTTC
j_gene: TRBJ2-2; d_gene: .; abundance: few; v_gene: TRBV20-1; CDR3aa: CSATQNTGELFF; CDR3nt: TGCAGTGCTACTCAGAACACCGGGGAGCTGTTTTTT
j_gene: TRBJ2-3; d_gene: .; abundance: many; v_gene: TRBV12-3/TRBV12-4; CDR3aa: CASSLTGTDTQYF; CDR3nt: TGTGCCAGCAGCCTCACGGGCACAGATACGCAGTATTTT
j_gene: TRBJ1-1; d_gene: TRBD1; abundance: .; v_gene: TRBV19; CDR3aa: CASSLLGDRNTEAFF; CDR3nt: TGTGCCAGTAGCCTTCTAGGGGACAGAAACACTGAAGCTTTCTTT
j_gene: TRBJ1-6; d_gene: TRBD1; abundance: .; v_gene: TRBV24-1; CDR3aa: CAASDSGTDNSPLHF; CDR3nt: TGTGCCGCCAGTGATTCCGGGACAGATAATTCACCCCTCCACTTT